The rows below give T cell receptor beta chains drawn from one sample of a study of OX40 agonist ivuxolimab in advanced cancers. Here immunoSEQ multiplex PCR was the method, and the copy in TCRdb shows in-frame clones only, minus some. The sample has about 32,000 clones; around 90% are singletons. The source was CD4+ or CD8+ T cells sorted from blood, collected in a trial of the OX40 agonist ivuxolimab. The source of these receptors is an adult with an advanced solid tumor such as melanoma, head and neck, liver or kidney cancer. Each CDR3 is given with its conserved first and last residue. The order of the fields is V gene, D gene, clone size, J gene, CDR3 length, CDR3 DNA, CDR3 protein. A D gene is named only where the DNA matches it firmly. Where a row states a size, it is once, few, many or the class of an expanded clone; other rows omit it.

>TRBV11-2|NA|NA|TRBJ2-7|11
TGTGCCAGCAGCTTCGCGTACGAGCAGTACTTC
CASSFAYEQYF
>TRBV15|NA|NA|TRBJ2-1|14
TGTGCCACCAGCAGGGCCAGGGCTTACAATGAGCAGTTCTTC
CATSRARAYNEQFF
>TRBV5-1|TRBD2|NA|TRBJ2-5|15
TGCGCCAGCAGCCCTAAACTAGCGGGAGGAGAGACCCAGTACTTC
CASSPKLAGGETQYF
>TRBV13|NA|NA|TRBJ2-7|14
TGTGCCAGCAGCTTAGAGGGCAGGGGCTACGAGCAGTACTTC
CASSLEGRGYEQYF
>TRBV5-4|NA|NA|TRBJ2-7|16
TGTGCCAGCAGCCTTGGAAGACAGACCCTCACCTACGAGCAGTACTTC
CASSLGRQTLTYEQYF
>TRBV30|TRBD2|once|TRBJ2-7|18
TGTGCCTGGAGCGAAGCAGACAGTCCCGGGACTAGCGGCTACGAGCAGTACTTC
CAWSEADSPGTSGYEQYF
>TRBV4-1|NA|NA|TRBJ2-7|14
TGCGCCAGCAGCCAAGACAGTTCAACCTACGAGCAGTACTTC
CASSQDSSTYEQYF
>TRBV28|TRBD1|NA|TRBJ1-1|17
TGTGCCAGCAGACAAGATCCGGGACAGGGCCCAGGGACTGAAGCTTTCTTT
CASRQDPGQGPGTEAFF
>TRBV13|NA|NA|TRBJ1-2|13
TGTGCCAGCAGCTCCGGACAGAACTATGGCTACACCTTC
CASSSGQNYGYTF
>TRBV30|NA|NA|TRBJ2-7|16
TGTGCCTGGAGTGTACTCGCCCCGACAGACTCCCACGAGCAGTACTTC
CAWSVLAPTDSHEQYF
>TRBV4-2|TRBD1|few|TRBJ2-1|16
TGTGCCAGCAGCCTAAGGACAGGGGCCACCTACAATGAGCAGTTCTTC
CASSLRTGATYNEQFF
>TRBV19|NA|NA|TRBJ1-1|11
TGTGCCAGTAGTAGGAACACTGAAGCTTTCTTT
CASSRNTEAFF
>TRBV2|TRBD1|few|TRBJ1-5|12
TGTGCCAATGGACAGGCAGGTCAGCCCCAGCATTTT
CANGQAGQPQHF
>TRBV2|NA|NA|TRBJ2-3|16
TGTGCCAGCAGTGATTCGACCGGGCCCCGCACAGATACGCAGTATTTT
CASSDSTGPRTDTQYF
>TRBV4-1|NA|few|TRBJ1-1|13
TGCGCCAGCAGCCAAGTGGTCAACACTGAAGCTTTCTTT
CASSQVVNTEAFF
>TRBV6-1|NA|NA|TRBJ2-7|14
TGTGCCAGCAGTGGCCGGGACGCCTCCTACGAGCAGTACTTC
CASSGRDASYEQYF
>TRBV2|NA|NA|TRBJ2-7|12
TGTGCCAGCAGTGGGGGTCGTATCCGGCAGTACTTC
CASSGGRIRQYF
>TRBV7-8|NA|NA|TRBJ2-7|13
TGTGCCAGCAGCCCCCGAGGCAGTGCCGAGCAGTACTTC
CASSPRGSAEQYF
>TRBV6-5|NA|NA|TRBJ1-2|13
TGTGCCAGCAGTTACTCGCCCAGGGATGGCTACACCTTC
CASSYSPRDGYTF
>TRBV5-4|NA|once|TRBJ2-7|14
TGTGCCAGCAGCCCGGAGGGCCGCACCTACGAGCAGTACTTC
CASSPEGRTYEQYF
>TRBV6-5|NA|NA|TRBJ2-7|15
TGTGCCAGCAGTTACTCAGACAGACCCTCCTACGAGCAGTACTTC
CASSYSDRPSYEQYF
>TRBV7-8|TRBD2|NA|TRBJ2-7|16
TGTGCCAGCAGCCCATACCCCGCTAGCGGGGCCTACGAGCAGTACTTC
CASSPYPASGAYEQYF
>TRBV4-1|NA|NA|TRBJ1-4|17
TGCGCCAGCAGCCAAAACCCAGGGGCGGTACCTAATGAAAAACTGTTTTTT
CASSQNPGAVPNEKLFF
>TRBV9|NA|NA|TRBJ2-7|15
TGTGCCAGCAGCGTAGGTGGGGCTAGGGAGAACGAGCAGTACTTC
CASSVGGARENEQYF
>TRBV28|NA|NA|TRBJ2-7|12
TGTGCCAGCAGTTTAAGCTTGCCCGAGCAGTACTTC
CASSLSLPEQYF
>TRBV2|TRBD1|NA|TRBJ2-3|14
TGTGCCAGCAGCGAAGGACAGGGCACAGATACGCAGTATTTT
CASSEGQGTDTQYF
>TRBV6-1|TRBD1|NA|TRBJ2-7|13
TGTGCCAGCAGGGACAGGGCTATATTCGAGCAGTACTTC
CASRDRAIFEQYF
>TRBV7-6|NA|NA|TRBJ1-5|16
TGTGCCAGCAGCTTAGGCTCGACGTTTAGCAATCAGCCCCAGCATTTT
CASSLGSTFSNQPQHF
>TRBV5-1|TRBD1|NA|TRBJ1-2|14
TGCGCCAGCAGCTTGGAAAGGACAGGTGACGGCTACACCTTC
CASSLERTGDGYTF
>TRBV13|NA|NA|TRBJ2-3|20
TGTGCCAGCAGCCCTCGGACGGGTGGAAACAAAGAGTACGCCACAGATACGCAGTATTTT
CASSPRTGGNKEYATDTQYF
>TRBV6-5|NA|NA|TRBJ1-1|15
TGTGCCAGCAGTTACCCGGCGGGCGCGAACACTGAAGCTTTCTTT
CASSYPAGANTEAFF
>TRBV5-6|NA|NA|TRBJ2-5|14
TGTGCCAGCAGCTTGGAAGGGAATATTGAGACCCAGTACTTC
CASSLEGNIETQYF
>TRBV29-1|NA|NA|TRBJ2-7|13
TGCAGCGTTGAATCGAAAGAGGACTACGAGCAGTACTTC
CSVESKEDYEQYF
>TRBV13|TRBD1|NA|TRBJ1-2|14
TGTGCCAGCAGCTCCGGGACAGGGGGCTATGGCTACACCTTC
CASSSGTGGYGYTF
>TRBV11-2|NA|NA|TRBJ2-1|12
TGTGCCAGCAGCGGGGTTTACAATGAGCAGTTCTTC
CASSGVYNEQFF
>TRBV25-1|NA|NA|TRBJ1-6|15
TGTGCCAGCAGTGGACAGACCATGGAGCATTCACCCCTCCACTTT
CASSGQTMEHSPLHF
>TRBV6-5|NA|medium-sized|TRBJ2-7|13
TGTGCCAGCAGCCCCGGGACAAAATACGAGCAGTACTTC
CASSPGTKYEQYF
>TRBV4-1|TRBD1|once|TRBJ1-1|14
TGCGCCAGCAGCCAATGGGGACAGGGGATAGGAGCTTTCTTT
CASSQWGQGIGAFF
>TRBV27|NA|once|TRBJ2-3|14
TGTGCCAGCAGTTACAACGGGATCACAGATACGCAGTATTTT
CASSYNGITDTQYF
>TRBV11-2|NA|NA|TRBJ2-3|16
TGTGCCAGCAGCCCTTATATAGCGTCAGGCACAGATACGCAGTATTTT
CASSPYIASGTDTQYF
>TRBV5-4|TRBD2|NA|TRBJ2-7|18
TGTGCCAGCAGCCCTCCGGGACTAGCGGGGGGGCATACCTACGAGCAGTACTTC
CASSPPGLAGGHTYEQYF
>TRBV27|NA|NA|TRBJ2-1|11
TGTGCCAGCAGCCGACTCCACGAGCAGTTCTTC
CASSRLHEQFF
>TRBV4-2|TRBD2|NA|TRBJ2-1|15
TGTGCCAGCAGCCAAGAGGAGACTAGCGGAAATGAGCAGTTCTTC
CASSQEETSGNEQFF
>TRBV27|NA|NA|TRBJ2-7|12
TGTGCCAGCAGTTCGACAGGCTACGAGCAGTACTTC
CASSSTGYEQYF
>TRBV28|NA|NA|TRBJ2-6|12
TGTGCCAGCAGTGCTGGGGCCAACGTCCTGACTTTC
CASSAGANVLTF
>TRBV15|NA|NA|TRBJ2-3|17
TGTGCCACCAGCAGAGCGCGTCCACATTTTTTCACAGATACGCAGTATTTT
CATSRARPHFFTDTQYF
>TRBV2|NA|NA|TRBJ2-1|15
TGTGCCAGCAGTGTGGGCGCCTCGCTCTACAATGAGCAGTTCTTC
CASSVGASLYNEQFF
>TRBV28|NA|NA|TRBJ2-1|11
TGTGCCGCCCGAACGGCCAATGAGCAGTTCTTC
CAARTANEQFF
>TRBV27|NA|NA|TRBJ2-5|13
TGTGCCAGCTACAATACAGGGTCGGAGACCCAGTACTTC
CASYNTGSETQYF
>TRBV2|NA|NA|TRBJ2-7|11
TGTGCCAGCAGTGCAGTTCTCGAGCAGTACTTC
CASSAVLEQYF
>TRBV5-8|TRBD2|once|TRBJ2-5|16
TGTGCCAGCAGCGAACTAGCGGGGCCCCCCCAAGAGACCCAGTACTTC
CASSELAGPPQETQYF
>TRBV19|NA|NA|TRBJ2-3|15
TGTGCCAGTAGTAGGTTGGCGGGGTCAGGAGATACGCAGTATTTT
CASSRLAGSGDTQYF
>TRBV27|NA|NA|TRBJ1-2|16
TGTGCCAGCAGTTTAGTCCGGGGCCCGAGCGGGGATGGCTACACCTTC
CASSLVRGPSGDGYTF